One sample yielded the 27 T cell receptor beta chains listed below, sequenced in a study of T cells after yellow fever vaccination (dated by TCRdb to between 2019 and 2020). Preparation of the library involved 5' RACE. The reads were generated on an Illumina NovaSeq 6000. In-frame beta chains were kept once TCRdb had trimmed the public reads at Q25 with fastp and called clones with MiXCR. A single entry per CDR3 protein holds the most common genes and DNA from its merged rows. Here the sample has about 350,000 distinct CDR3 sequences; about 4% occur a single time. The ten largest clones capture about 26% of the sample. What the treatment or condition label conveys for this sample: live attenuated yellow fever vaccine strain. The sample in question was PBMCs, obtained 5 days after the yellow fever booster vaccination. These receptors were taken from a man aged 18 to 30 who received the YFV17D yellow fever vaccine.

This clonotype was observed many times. The CDR3 region is CASSHRTGLAGESTDTQYF. The CDR3 region has the DNA TGCGCCAGCAGCCACCGCACGGGACTAGCGGGGGAAAGCACAGATACGCAGTATTTT. The chain combines TRBV4-3 with TRBJ2-3; 14 positions agree with TRBD2. The CDR3 contains 19 residues. Trimming removed 3 bases from V and 0 bases from J; junction bases left unmatched: 8. Germline V gives CDR1 LGHNA, CDR2 YSLEER.

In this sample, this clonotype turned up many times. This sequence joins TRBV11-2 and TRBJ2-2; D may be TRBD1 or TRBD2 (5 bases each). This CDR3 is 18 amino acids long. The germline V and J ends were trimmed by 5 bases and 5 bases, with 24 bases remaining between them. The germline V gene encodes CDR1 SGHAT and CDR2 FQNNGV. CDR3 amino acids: CASSPSQGLIARTGELFF. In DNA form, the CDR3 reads TGTGCCAGCAGCCCGAGTCAGGGATTGATAGCGAGAACCGGGGAGCTGTTTTTT.

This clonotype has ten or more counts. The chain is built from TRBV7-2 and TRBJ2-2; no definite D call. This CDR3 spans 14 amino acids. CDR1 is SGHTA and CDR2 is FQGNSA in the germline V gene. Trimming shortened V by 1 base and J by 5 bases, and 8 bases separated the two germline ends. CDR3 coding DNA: TGTGCCAGCAGCTTAGTTATGTTGACCGGGGAGCTGTTTTTT. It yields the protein CASSLVMLTGELFF.

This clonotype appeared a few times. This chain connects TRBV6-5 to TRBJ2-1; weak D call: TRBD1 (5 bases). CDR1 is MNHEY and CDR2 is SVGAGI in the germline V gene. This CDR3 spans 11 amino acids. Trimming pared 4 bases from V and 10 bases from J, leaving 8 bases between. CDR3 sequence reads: CASSSQGEQFF. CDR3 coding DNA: TGTGCCAGCAGTTCCCAGGGCGAGCAGTTCTTC.

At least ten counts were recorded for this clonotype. The CDR3 sequence is CASSPTLGYNSPLHF. As DNA, the CDR3 is TGTGCCAGCAGCCCGACGTTGGGGTATAATTCACCCCTCCACTTT. This chain connects TRBV4-2 to TRBJ1-6; D remains ambiguous. Trimming took off 4 bases at V and 4 bases at J, with 11 bases between the two ends. The CDR3 runs 15 residues. CDR1 LGHNA and CDR2 YNFKEQ come from the germline V gene.

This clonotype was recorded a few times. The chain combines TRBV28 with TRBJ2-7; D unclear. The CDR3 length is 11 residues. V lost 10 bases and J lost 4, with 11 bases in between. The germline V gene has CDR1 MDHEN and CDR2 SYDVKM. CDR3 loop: CATSSVYEQYV. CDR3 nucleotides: TGTGCCACCTCCTCCGTTTACGAGCAGTACGTC.

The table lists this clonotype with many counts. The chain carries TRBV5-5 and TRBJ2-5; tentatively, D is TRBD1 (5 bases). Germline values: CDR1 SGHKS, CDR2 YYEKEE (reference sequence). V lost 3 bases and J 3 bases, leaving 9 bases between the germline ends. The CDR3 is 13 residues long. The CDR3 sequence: CASSWGWEETQYF. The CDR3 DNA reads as TGTGCCAGCAGCTGGGGCTGGGAAGAGACCCAGTACTTC.

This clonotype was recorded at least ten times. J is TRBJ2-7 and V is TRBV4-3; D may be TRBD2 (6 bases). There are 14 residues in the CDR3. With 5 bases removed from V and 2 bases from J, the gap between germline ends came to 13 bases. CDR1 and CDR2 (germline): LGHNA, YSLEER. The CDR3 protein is CASSFVGEAYEQYF. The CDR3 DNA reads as TGCGCCAGCAGCTTTGTGGGGGAGGCCTACGAGCAGTACTTC.

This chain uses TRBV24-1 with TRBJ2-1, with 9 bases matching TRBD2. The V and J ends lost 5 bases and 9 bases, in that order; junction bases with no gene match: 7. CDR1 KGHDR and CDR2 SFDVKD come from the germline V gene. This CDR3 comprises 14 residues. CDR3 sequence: CATSAAGGPGEQFF. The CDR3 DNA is TGTGCCACCAGTGCCGCGGGGGGGCCTGGTGAGCAGTTCTTC.

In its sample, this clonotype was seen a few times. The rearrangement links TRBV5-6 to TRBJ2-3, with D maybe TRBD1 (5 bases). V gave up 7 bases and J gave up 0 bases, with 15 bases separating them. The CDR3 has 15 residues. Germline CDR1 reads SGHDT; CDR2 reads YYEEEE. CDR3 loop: CASGQDRISTDTQYF. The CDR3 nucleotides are TGTGCCAGCGGACAAGATAGGATAAGCACAGATACGCAGTATTTT.

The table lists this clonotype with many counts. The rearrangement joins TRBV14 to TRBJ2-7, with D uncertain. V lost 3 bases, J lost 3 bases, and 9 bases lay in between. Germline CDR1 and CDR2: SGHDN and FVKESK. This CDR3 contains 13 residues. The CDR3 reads CASSHFDGYEQYF. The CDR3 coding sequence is TGTGCCAGCAGCCATTTCGACGGCTACGAGCAGTACTTC.

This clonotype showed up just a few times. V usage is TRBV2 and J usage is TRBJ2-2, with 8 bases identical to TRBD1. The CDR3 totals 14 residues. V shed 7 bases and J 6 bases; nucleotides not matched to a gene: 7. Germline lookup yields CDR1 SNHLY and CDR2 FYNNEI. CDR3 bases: TGTGCCAGCAAGGGTCAGGGGGCCTCCGGGGAGCTGTTTTTT. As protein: CASKGQGASGELFF.

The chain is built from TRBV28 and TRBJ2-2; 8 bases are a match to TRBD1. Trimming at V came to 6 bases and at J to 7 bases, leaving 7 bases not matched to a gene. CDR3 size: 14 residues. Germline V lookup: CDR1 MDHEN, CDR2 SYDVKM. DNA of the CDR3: TGTGCCAGCAGATCATACAGGGGGGACGGGGAGCTGTTTTTT. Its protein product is CASRSYRGDGELFF.

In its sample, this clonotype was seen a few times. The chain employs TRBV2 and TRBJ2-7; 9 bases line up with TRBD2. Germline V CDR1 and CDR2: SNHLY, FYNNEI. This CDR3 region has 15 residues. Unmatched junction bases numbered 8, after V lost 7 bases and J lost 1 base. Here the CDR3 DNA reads TGTGCCAGCACCCTAGCGGGGACTGCTTCCTACGAGCAGTACGTC. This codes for CASTLAGTASYEQYV.

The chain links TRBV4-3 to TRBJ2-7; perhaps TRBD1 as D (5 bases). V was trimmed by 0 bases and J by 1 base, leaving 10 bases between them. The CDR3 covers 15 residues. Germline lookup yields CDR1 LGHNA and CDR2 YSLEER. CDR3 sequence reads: CASSQDWSGSYEQYF. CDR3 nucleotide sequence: TGCGCCAGCAGCCAAGATTGGTCAGGGTCCTACGAGCAGTACTTC.

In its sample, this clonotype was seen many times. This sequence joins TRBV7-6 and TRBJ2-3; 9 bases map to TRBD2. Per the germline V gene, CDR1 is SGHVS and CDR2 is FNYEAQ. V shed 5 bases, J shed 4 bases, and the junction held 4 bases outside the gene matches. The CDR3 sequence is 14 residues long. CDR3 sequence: CASSPRTSADTQYF. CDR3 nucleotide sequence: TGTGCCAGCAGCCCCCGGACTAGCGCAGATACGCAGTATTTT.

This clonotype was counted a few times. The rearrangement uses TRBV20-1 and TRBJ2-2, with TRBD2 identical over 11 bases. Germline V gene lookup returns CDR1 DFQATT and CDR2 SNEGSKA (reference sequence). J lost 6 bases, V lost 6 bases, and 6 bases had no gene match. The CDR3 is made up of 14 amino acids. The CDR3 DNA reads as TGCAGTGCAAATAGCGGGGGGGCCGCCGGGGAGCTGTTTTTT. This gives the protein CSANSGGAAGELFF.

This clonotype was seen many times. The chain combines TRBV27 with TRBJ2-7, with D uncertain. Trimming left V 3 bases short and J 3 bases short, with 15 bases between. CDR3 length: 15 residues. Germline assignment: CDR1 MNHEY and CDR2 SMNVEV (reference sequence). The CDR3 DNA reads TGTGCCAGCAGTTTTGACATGCCCGGCTTCTACGAGCAGTACTTC. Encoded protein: CASSFDMPGFYEQYF.

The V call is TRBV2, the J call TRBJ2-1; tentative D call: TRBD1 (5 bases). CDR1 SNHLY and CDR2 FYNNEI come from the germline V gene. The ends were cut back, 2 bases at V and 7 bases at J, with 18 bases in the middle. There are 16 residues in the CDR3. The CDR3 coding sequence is TGTGCCAGCAGTGAAAGAGTGGGGCTGCCTCGGAATGAGCAGTTCTTC. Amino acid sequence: CASSERVGLPRNEQFF.

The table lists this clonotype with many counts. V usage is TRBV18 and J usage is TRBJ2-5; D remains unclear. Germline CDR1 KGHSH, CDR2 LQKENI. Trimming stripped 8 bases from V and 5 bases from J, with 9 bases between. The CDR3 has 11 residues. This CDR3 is CASSPLETQYF. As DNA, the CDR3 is TGTGCCAGCAGCCCGTTGGAGACCCAGTACTTC.

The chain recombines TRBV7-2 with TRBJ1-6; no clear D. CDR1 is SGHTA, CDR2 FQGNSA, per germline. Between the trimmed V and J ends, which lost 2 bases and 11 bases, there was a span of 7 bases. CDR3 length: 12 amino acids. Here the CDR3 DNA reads TGTGCCAGCAGCTTATTCGGCCCACCCCTCCACTTT. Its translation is CASSLFGPPLHF. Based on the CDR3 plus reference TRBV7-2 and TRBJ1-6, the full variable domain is GAGVSQSPSNKVTEKGKDVELRCDPISGHTALYWYRQSLGQGLEFLIYFQGNSAPDKSGLPSDRFSAERTGGSVSTLTIQRTQQEDSAVYLCASSLFGPPLHFGNGTRLTVT.

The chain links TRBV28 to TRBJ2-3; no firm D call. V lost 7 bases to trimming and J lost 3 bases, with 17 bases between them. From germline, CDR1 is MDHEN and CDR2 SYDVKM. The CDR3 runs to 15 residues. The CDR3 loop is CASNSAGRVTDTQYF. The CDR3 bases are TGTGCCAGCAATAGTGCCGGTAGGGTTACAGATACGCAGTATTTT.

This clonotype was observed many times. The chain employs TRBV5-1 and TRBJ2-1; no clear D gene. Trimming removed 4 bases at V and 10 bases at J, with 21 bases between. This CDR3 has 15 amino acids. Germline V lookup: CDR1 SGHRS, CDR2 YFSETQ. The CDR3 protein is CASSRMGFDNGEQFF. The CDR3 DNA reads TGCGCCAGCAGCCGGATGGGTTTCGATAACGGGGAGCAGTTCTTC.

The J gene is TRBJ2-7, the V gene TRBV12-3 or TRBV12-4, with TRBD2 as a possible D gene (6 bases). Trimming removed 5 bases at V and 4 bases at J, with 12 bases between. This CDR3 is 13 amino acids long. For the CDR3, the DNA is TGTGCCAGCAGTCCCTTGGGGAGGTACGAGCAGTACTTC. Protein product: CASSPLGRYEQYF.

CDR3 DNA: TGTGCCAGCAGCGTAACAGGGGAAGACACCGGGGAGCTGTTTTTT. Translated, it gives CASSVTGEDTGELFF. The chain recombines TRBV9 with TRBJ2-2, with 7 bases that match TRBD1. V dropped 1 base and J dropped 3; count of bases not matched to a gene: 3. Germline CDR1 SGDLS, CDR2 YYNGEE. The CDR3 totals 15 residues.

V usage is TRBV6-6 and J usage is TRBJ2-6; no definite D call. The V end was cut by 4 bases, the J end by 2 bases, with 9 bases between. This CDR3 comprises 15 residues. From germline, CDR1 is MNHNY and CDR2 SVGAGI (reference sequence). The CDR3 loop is CASSFPSAGANVLTF. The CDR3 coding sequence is TGTGCCAGCAGTTTCCCTTCGGCTGGGGCCAACGTCCTGACTTTC.

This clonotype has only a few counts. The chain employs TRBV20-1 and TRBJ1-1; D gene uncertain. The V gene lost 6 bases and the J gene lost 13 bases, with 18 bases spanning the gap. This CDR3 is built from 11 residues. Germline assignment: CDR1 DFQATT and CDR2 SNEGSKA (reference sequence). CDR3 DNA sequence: TGCAGTGCCCGGGCCGCCTTGAGGGATTTCTTT. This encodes CSARAALRDFF.